This is a list of T cell receptor beta chains from one sample in a study of T-cell reconstitution after alpha-beta-depleted transplantation in children. Using its own MiXCR run on the PCR reads, TCRdb lists one record per CDR3 protein. The table lists about 200,000 distinct CDR3 sequences, roughly 6.6% of them singletons. The sequences come from PBMCs, collected before TCRalphabeta/CD19-depleted stem cell transplant. The receptors originated from a boy aged 2 to 10 with acute lymphoblastic leukemia, due to receive a stem cell transplant. CDR3s include the opening cysteine and the closing phenylalanine or tryptophan. Each record gives: CDR3 protein, CDR3 DNA, D gene, CDR3 length, clone size, J gene, V gene. A D gene is named only where the DNA matches it firmly. Some rows have no size entry. The others give once, few or many, or a class for an expanded clone.

CASSLVFVSEQFF TGTGCCAGCAGTTTAGTTTTCGTAAGTGAGCAGTTCTTC . 13 many TRBJ2-1 TRBV27
CASSSRRGGAADTQYF TGTGCCAGCAGTTCCCGTAGGGGGGGGGCCGCAGATACGCAGTATTTT . 16 many TRBJ2-3 TRBV27
CASSLQGYGYTF TGTGCCAGCAGTCTACAGGGCTATGGCTACACCTTC . 12 many TRBJ1-2 TRBV28
CSAHRDSSYEQYF TGCAGTGCTCACCGGGACTCCTCCTACGAGCAGTACTTC . 13 . TRBJ2-7 TRBV20-1
CASSLVMNTEAFF TGTGCCAGCAGCCTGGTGATGAACACTGAAGCTTTCTTT . 13 few TRBJ1-1 TRBV12-3/TRBV12-4
CASSRRDRGTDTQYF TGTGCCAGCAGCCGGAGAGACAGGGGCACAGATACGCAGTATTTT TRBD1 15 many TRBJ2-3 TRBV12-3/TRBV12-4
CASSGSIHSGANVLTF TGTGCCAGCAGCGGAAGTATACACTCTGGGGCCAACGTCCTGACTTTC . 16 . TRBJ2-6 TRBV9
CASRSKDSYTEAFF TGTGCCAGCAGGTCAAAGGACAGTTACACTGAAGCTTTCTTT . 14 many TRBJ1-1 TRBV12-3/TRBV12-4
CSVEGPPREVKETQYF TGCAGCGTTGAAGGACCGCCCCGGGAGGTTAAAGAGACCCAGTACTTC TRBD2 16 many TRBJ2-5 TRBV29-1
CASSQDGHEQFF TGCGCCAGCAGCCAAGACGGCCATGAGCAGTTCTTC . 12 many TRBJ2-1 TRBV4-3
CASSPRDYKNIQYF TGTGCCAGCAGCCCCCGGGACTACAAAAACATTCAGTACTTC TRBD2 14 . TRBJ2-4 TRBV11-2
CSVLNYSGANVLTF TGCAGCGTTTTGAATTACTCTGGGGCCAACGTCCTGACTTTC . 14 many TRBJ2-6 TRBV29-1
CASSNFLPQHF TGTGCCAGCAGTAATTTTCTGCCCCAGCATTTT . 11 many TRBJ1-5 TRBV28
CASSRGAQAYEQYF TGTGCCAGCAGTAGAGGGGCCCAGGCCTACGAGCAGTACTTC . 14 . TRBJ2-7 TRBV27
CASNRGQNSYEQYF TGTGCCAGCAACAGGGGACAGAACTCCTACGAGCAGTACTTC TRBD1 14 many TRBJ2-7 TRBV12-3/TRBV12-4